This is a list of T cell receptor beta chains from one sample in a study of T cell responses to AZD1222 COVID-19 vaccine. Assay: immunoSEQ multiplex PCR; the TCRdb copy retains only in-frame clones and omits some. The sample has some 36,000 clones; around 90% are singletons. The specimen comprised peripheral blood, sampled on day 0 of AZD1222 vaccination. The receptor source for this set is an adult in good health. Both conserved end residues are part of each CDR3. Each record gives: clone size, V gene, J gene, D gene, CDR3 protein, CDR3 DNA. D genes are given only for firm matches. Some rows have no size entry. The others give once, few or many, or a class for an expanded clone.

>-|TRBV27|TRBJ2-5|-
CASSSKYSPRETQYF
TGTGCCAGCAGTTCGAAGTATTCCCCCCGGGAGACCCAGTACTTC
>-|TRBV7-2|TRBJ2-3|-
CASSLSVTEVPDTQYF
TGTGCCAGCAGCTTATCCGTGACAGAAGTTCCAGATACGCAGTATTTT
>-|TRBV7-8|TRBJ1-4|-
CASSWTGGGNEKLFF
TGTGCCAGCAGCTGGACGGGAGGAGGAAATGAAAAACTGTTTTTT
>-|TRBV4-1|TRBJ1-2|-
CASSQGGGANYGYTF
TGCGCCAGCAGCCAAGGGGGCGGAGCTAACTATGGCTACACCTTC
>-|TRBV7-9|TRBJ1-6|-
CASSIDRSDSPLHF
TGTGCCAGCAGCATAGACAGGTCAGATTCACCCCTCCACTTT
>-|TRBV5-1|TRBJ2-7|TRBD2
CASSLDLAGDWGEQYF
TGCGCCAGCAGCTTGGACCTAGCGGGAGATTGGGGTGAGCAGTACTTC
>once|TRBV28|TRBJ1-4|-
CASTPFPGREKLFF
TGTGCCAGCACCCCTTTCCCGGGGCGGGAAAAACTGTTTTTT
>-|TRBV4-1|TRBJ1-2|-
CASSQVGETNYGYTF
TGCGCCAGCAGCCAAGTTGGGGAGACTAACTATGGCTACACCTTC
>-|TRBV3-1/TRBV3-2|TRBJ1-1|-
CASSLPGPNTEAFF
TGTGCCAGCAGCCTCCCGGGACCCAACACTGAAGCTTTCTTT
>-|TRBV7-9|TRBJ2-5|TRBD2
CASSLELAGGETQYF
TGTGCCAGCAGCTTAGAGCTAGCGGGAGGAGAGACCCAGTACTTC
>once|TRBV7-2|TRBJ1-1|-
CASSISSAGTEAFF
TGTGCCAGCAGCATCTCCAGTGCGGGCACTGAAGCTTTCTTT
>-|TRBV29-1|TRBJ1-1|TRBD1
CSVDRGRGTEAFF
TGCAGCGTCGACAGGGGGCGCGGCACTGAAGCTTTCTTT
>-|TRBV2|TRBJ2-1|-
CASSGGTRERMRVGNEQFF
TGTGCCAGCAGTGGGGGCACGAGGGAGCGAATGAGAGTCGGGAATGAGCAGTTCTTC
>-|TRBV6-5|TRBJ1-1|-
CASCSETGNTEAFF
TGTGCCAGCTGCAGTGAGACAGGGAACACTGAAGCTTTCTTT
>-|TRBV7-9|TRBJ2-3|TRBD1
CASSLGRTGGHRTDTQYF
TGTGCCAGCAGCTTAGGTAGGACAGGTGGTCACCGCACAGATACGCAGTATTTT
>-|TRBV6-5|TRBJ1-6|-
CASRGGHRSPLHF
TGTGCCAGCAGAGGGGGACACAGATCACCCCTCCACTTT
>-|TRBV6-2/TRBV6-3|TRBJ2-3|-
CASSYGGAGDDTQYF
TGTGCCAGCAGTTACGGGGGCGCGGGAGATGATACGCAGTATTTT
>-|TRBV6-4|TRBJ1-1|-
CASRGRTNRSMNTEAFF
TGTGCCAGCAGAGGACGGACCAACCGGAGCATGAACACTGAAGCTTTCTTT
>-|TRBV7-9|TRBJ2-7|TRBD1
CASSRMGTGRLGEQYF
TGTGCCAGCAGCCGTATGGGGACAGGGCGTCTCGGGGAGCAGTACTTC
>-|TRBV6-5|TRBJ2-7|-
CASSYSSPYEQYF
TGTGCCAGCAGTTACTCGTCTCCCTACGAGCAGTACTTC
>-|TRBV2|TRBJ1-1|-
CAGLPDTLNTEAFF
TGTGCCGGGCTCCCTGACACCCTGAACACTGAAGCTTTCTTT
>-|TRBV29-1|TRBJ1-4|-
CSVGLVGRNEKLFF
TGCAGCGTTGGCTTGGTGGGGAGAAATGAAAAACTGTTTTTT
>-|TRBV7-9|TRBJ2-2|TRBD1
CASSPQNRGRAGELFF
TGTGCCAGCAGCCCACAAAACAGGGGGCGGGCCGGGGAGCTGTTTTTT
>few|TRBV19|TRBJ1-1|-
CASRVGVYTEAFF
TGTGCCAGTCGGGTAGGGGTGTACACTGAAGCTTTCTTT
>-|TRBV12-3/TRBV12-4|TRBJ2-1|-
CASSFEGYAEQFF
TGTGCCAGCAGTTTTGAGGGGTATGCTGAGCAGTTCTTC
>-|TRBV19|TRBJ2-1|-
CASRVSSWPDNEQFF
TGTGCCAGTAGGGTTTCTTCCTGGCCCGACAATGAGCAGTTCTTC
>-|TRBV7-9|TRBJ2-7|TRBD2
CASSLSLAGAYEQYF
TGTGCCAGCAGCTTATCCCTAGCGGGAGCCTACGAGCAGTACTTC
>-|TRBV7-2|TRBJ1-3|-
CASSLALTDTGNTIYF
TGTGCCAGCAGCTTAGCGCTTACAGATACTGGAAACACCATATATTTT
>-|TRBV5-1|TRBJ2-7|-
CASSGNYEQYF
TGCGCCAGCAGCGGGAATTACGAGCAGTACTTC
>once|TRBV7-2|TRBJ2-1|-
CASSLLGSGSYNEQFF
TGTGCCAGCAGCCTACTGGGGTCGGGCTCCTACAATGAGCAGTTCTTC
>-|TRBV14|TRBJ2-2|TRBD1
CASSRQGANTGELFF
TGTGCCAGCAGCCGACAGGGAGCGAACACCGGGGAGCTGTTTTTT
>-|TRBV12-3/TRBV12-4|TRBJ2-1|-
CASSPWSDEQFF
TGTGCCAGCAGTCCGTGGAGTGATGAGCAGTTCTTC
>-|TRBV3-1/TRBV3-2|TRBJ1-5|TRBD1
CASSQGQGGQPQHF
TGTGCCAGCAGCCAAGGACAGGGTGGGCAGCCCCAGCATTTT
>-|TRBV3-1/TRBV3-2|TRBJ2-3|-
CASSVQKDTQYF
TGTGCCAGCAGCGTCCAGAAAGATACGCAGTATTTT
>-|TRBV6-1|TRBJ1-1|-
CASSEALRSEAFF
TGTGCCAGCAGTGAAGCGCTTCGAAGTGAAGCTTTCTTT
>-|TRBV27|TRBJ1-2|TRBD1
CASSLSRGLNYGYTF
TGTGCCAGCAGTTTAAGCAGGGGGCTTAACTATGGCTACACCTTC
>-|TRBV6-5|TRBJ1-5|TRBD1
CASSSGQGRRQPQHF
TGTGCCAGCAGTAGCGGACAGGGGCGGCGGCAGCCCCAGCATTTT
>-|TRBV5-4|TRBJ1-1|TRBD1
CASSLAGTGRGSTEAFF
TGTGCCAGCAGCTTGGCCGGGACAGGGCGGGGGAGTACTGAAGCTTTCTTT
>-|TRBV9|TRBJ1-1|TRBD1
CASSVDHRTGGTEAFF
TGTGCCAGCAGCGTAGACCACAGGACAGGGGGAACTGAAGCTTTCTTT
>-|TRBV7-9|TRBJ1-1|-
CASSPRESPNTEAFF
TGTGCCAGCAGCCCGCGGGAGAGCCCGAACACTGAAGCTTTCTTT
>-|TRBV4-3|TRBJ2-3|-
CASSQEVADTQYF
TGCGCCAGCAGCCAAGAAGTAGCAGATACGCAGTATTTT
>-|TRBV5-1|TRBJ1-2|-
CASSLDVGGYTF
TGCGCCAGCAGCTTGGATGTAGGCGGCTACACCTTC
>-|TRBV10-3|TRBJ2-1|-
CAISDGGSSYNEQFF
TGTGCCATCAGTGACGGGGGAAGCTCCTACAATGAGCAGTTCTTC
>few|TRBV6-5|TRBJ1-1|-
CASGQLVTEAFF
TGTGCCAGCGGCCAGTTGGTGACTGAAGCTTTCTTT
>-|TRBV28|TRBJ2-1|-
CASSLFPRGVHEQFF
TGTGCCAGCAGTTTATTTCCCAGGGGAGTACATGAGCAGTTCTTC
>-|TRBV7-2|TRBJ1-4|-
CASSPNRGRANEKLFF
TGTGCCAGCAGCCCCAACCGGGGGCGGGCTAATGAAAAACTGTTTTTT
>-|TRBV7-9|TRBJ2-6|TRBD2
CASSDKREGRGGANVLTF
TGTGCCAGCAGCGATAAGCGGGAGGGCCGCGGTGGGGCCAACGTCCTGACTTTC